A selection of T cell receptor beta chains follows, all from one sample in a study of blood T cell repertoires in COVID-19. Assay used: immunoSEQ multiplex PCR; TCRdb lists only in-frame clones, some missing. Among roughly 130,000 clones listed, roughly 85% were seen once. The sample consisted of peripheral blood. The receptors derive from a man between 35 and 55 years old with acute or convalescent COVID-19. The conserved cysteine and the conserved F or W are not part of the CDR3 here. Clone size is not always given. Where it is, it says once, few, many or a class for expanded clones.

v_call clone_size cdr3_aa
TRBV12-3/TRBV12-4 NA ASRPGHIYGYT
TRBV6-6 NA ASRQDRGNQPQH
TRBV12-3/TRBV12-4 NA ASGPGVNEKLF
TRBV18 once ASSPTGDRTEAF
TRBV9 few ASSRTGLNEKLF
TRBV5-4 NA ASSLRGQGGYT
TRBV4-2 NA ASSQDETGDTDTQY
TRBV11-3 NA ASSLVSGAGELF
TRBV9 NA ASSETSGRSETQY
TRBV12-3/TRBV12-4 NA ASSGQGENIQY
TRBV5-6 NA ASSAATGEGNTIY
TRBV5-4 NA ASSSGQGRGYT
TRBV11-3 NA ASSSAGLAGGRYNEQF
TRBV5-5 NA ASSLALTMNTEAF
TRBV5-1 NA ASSSGRQGASTDTQY
TRBV19 NA ASSFFSGGRNEQF
TRBV6-1 NA ASSEARGALTNQPQH
TRBV12-3/TRBV12-4 NA ASRGQRNTEAF
TRBV7-8 NA ASSLYTGLSYNSPLH
TRBV11-2 NA ASSPGDRARDEQY
TRBV12-5 NA ASGPSGTTGELF
TRBV3-1/TRBV3-2 NA ASSVPGQGNEKLF
TRBV11-2 NA ASSLDRGGNQPQH
TRBV6-5 NA ASSYSREHGYT
TRBV9 NA ASSGGRSNQPQH
TRBV9 NA ASNNRVDGYT
TRBV6-1 NA ASSETRGNYGYT
TRBV7-2 once ASSLGGDSSNYGYT
TRBV7-2 NA ASSLATWTEAF
TRBV3-1/TRBV3-2 NA ASSLTDNNSPLH
TRBV4-2 NA ASSPPTPTSGRAVCTDTQY
TRBV7-9 NA ASSPPGTGDTEAF
TRBV7-2 NA ASSLGPGRSGYT
TRBV7-2 NA ASSGQPLPNRPPNTIY
TRBV11-2 NA ASSTSRGTANVLT
TRBV3-1/TRBV3-2 NA ASSPYPGQENEQY
TRBV7-8 few ASSPSGGHEQY
TRBV6-4 many ASRPQAFGEAF
TRBV19 NA ASSGSSGNTIY
TRBV19 NA ASRAQADTQY
TRBV6-2/TRBV6-3 NA ASSARQGATYNEQF
TRBV19 NA ASSDSWNYGYT
TRBV18 NA ASSPIDEQF
TRBV5-8 NA ASSPGYLIAF
TRBV2 NA ASSASGTDFFETQY
TRBV7-2 once ASSGTVGLAEQF
TRBV2 NA ASSTGTSYNEQF
TRBV30 NA AWTRDRDNQPQH
TRBV20-1 few SASGGPRDRATEAF
TRBV3-1/TRBV3-2 NA ASSQDRYSKNSPLH
TRBV19 NA ASSNGQATNTGELF
TRBV4-1 NA ASSQEGGTGLSGVSYEQY
TRBV24-1 NA ATSDRLGLGGAF
TRBV19 NA ASTEARGAAYNEQF